What follows are 4 T cell receptor beta chains derived from one specimen sequenced in a study of blood T cell repertoires in COVID-19. This table comes from immunoSEQ multiplex PCR, and its TCRdb copy is limited to in-frame clones, with some not included. This table has about 100,000 clones, over 75% appearing once. Sample: peripheral blood. Source of these receptors: a human donor in a cohort sampled during active COVID-19.

This rearrangement joins TRBV6-6 to TRBJ1-3; the D is unclear. Germline V gene sequence: CDR1 MNHNY, CDR2 SVGAGI (reference sequence). Between the trimmed V and J ends, which lost 3 bases and 4 bases, there was a span of 7 bases. The CDR3 runs to 13 residues. The CDR3 reads CASSYLAGNTIYF. CDR3 in DNA: TGTGCCAGCAGTTATTTAGCCGGAAACACCATATATTTT.

V gene TRBV6-6 combines with J gene TRBJ1-1; 8 bases are a match to TRBD1. CDR3 length: 14 residues. Germline V gene sequence: CDR1 MNHNY, CDR2 SVGAGI (reference sequence). The trim removed 0 bases at V and 8 bases at J, leaving 5 bases unmatched. CDR3 sequence: CASSYSGTGPEAFF. The CDR3 bases are TGTGCCAGCAGTTACTCCGGGACAGGACCCGAAGCTTTCTTT.

This chain links TRBV19 with TRBJ2-7; 11 bases align to TRBD2. Germline lookup yields CDR1 LNHDA and CDR2 SQIVND (reference sequence). The J segment lost 4 bases and the V segment lost 4 bases, leaving 15 bases of the junction unmatched. The CDR3 has 18 residues. The CDR3 coding sequence is TGTGCCAGTAGTAGAGGGGGACTAGCGGAAATGTACTTTTACGAGCAGTACTTC. Amino acid sequence: CASSRGGLAEMYFYEQYF. Variable domain in full (rest from reference TRBV19 and TRBJ2-7): DGGITQSPKYLFRKEGQNVTLSCEQNLNHDAMYWYRQDPGQGLRLIYYSQIVNDFQKGDIAEGYSVSREKKESFPLTVTSAQKNPTAFYLCASSRGGLAEMYFYEQYFGPGTRLTVT.

The chain joins TRBV9 to TRBJ2-7; no firm D call. The CDR3 covers 15 residues. Trimming pared 1 base from V and 0 bases from J, leaving 11 bases between. Per germline, CDR1 SGDLS and CDR2 YYNGEE. CDR3 amino acids: CASSVYVLGSYEQYF. DNA of the CDR3: TGTGCCAGCAGCGTATACGTTCTCGGCTCCTACGAGCAGTACTTC.